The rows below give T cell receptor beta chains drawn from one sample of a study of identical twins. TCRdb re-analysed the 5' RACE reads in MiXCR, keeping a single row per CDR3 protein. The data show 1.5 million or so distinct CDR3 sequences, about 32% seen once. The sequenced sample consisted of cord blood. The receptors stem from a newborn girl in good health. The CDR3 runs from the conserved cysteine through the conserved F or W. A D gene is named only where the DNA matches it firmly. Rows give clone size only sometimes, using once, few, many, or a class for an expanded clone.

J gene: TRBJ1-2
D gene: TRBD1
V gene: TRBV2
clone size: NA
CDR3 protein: CASRQGTGIYGYTF
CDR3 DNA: TGTGCCAGCCGGCAAGGGACAGGGATCTATGGCTACACCTTC

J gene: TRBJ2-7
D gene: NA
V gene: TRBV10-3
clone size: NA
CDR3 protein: CAISGEGRRSYEQYF
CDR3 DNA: TGTGCCATCAGTGGCGAGGGGCGCCGGTCCTACGAGCAGTACTTC

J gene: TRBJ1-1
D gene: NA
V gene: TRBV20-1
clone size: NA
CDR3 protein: CSARDGGMNTEAFF
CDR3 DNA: TGCAGTGCCAGGGACGGTGGAATGAACACTGAAGCTTTCTTT

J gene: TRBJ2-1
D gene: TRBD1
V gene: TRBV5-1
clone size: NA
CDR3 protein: CASSLGTGTGNNEQFF
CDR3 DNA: TGCGCCAGCAGCTTGGGAACCGGGACAGGGAACAATGAGCAGTTCTTC

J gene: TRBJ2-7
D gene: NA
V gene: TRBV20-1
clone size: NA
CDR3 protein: CSALSGRTYEQYF
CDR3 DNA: TGCAGTGCCCTGTCCGGACGGACCTACGAGCAGTACTTC

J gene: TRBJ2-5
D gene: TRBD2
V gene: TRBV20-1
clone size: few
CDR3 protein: CSARGQGLAGGFQETQYF
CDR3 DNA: TGCAGTGCTAGAGGTCAGGGACTAGCGGGAGGCTTCCAAGAGACCCAGTACTTC

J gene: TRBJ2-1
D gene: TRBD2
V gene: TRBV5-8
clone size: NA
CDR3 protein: CASSRLLAGNNEQFF
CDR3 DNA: TGTGCCAGCAGCCGCCTGCTAGCGGGGAACAATGAGCAGTTCTTC

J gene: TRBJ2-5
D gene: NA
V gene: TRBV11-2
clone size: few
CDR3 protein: CASSLVEAVPQETQYF
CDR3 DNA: TGTGCCAGCAGCTTAGTCGAAGCGGTCCCCCAAGAGACCCAGTACTTC

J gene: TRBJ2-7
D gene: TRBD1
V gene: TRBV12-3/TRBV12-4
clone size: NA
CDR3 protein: CASRDRVGAYNEQYF
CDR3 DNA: TGTGCCAGCAGGGACAGGGTAGGGGCCTACAATGAGCAGTACTTC

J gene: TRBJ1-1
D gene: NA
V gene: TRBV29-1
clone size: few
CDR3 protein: CSITRGANTEAFF
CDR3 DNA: TGCAGCATAACCCGGGGGGCGAACACTGAAGCTTTCTTT

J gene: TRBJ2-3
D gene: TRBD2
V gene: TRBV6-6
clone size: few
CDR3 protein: CASSYGTSRHTQYF
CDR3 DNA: TGTGCCAGCAGTTACGGGACTAGCAGACATACGCAGTATTTT